This TCR beta chain was recorded in a study of regulatory T cells in long-lasting Graves disease (dated by TCRdb to the early 2020s). For the wider study: Newly diagnosed Graves' disease patients had taken antithyroid drugs for less than 3 months. Patients with persistent Graves' disease were compared with patients with newly diagnosed Graves' disease using TCR sequencing and RNA sequencing of peripheral blood. A total of about 33 samples underwent TCR sequencing, from roughly 13 patients with persistent Graves' disease and approximately 20 patients with newly diagnosed Graves' disease. The study was registered as a clinical trial and conducted in China.

What this sample's time point label stands for: newly diagnosed GD, antithyroid drugs for less than 3 months. RNA was extracted from PBMCs in TRIzol for both TCR sequencing and RNA sequencing. The diagnosis of Graves' disease was made according to American Thyroid Association guidelines. Recruitment of patients was carried out at an endocrinology department in Xi'an, China. From each patient, around 9.3 milliliters of peripheral blood was collected into an EDTA anticoagulant tube. Ficoll Paque Plus density gradient separation was used to isolate PBMCs, and no additional T cell sorting was done. RNA quality was checked with an Agilent 2100 Bioanalyzer and agarose gel, and concentration with a NanoDrop 2000. Reading from cysteine to phenylalanine, the CDR3 counts 14 amino acids. The retained sequence is limited to the CDR3, 42 bases, with the frame set at the first base. Based on the germline V gene (reference sequence), the CDR1 and CDR2 sequences are LNHDA and SQIVND. Trimming at the junction amounts to 7 bases on V and 3 bases on J, and the germline ends lie 15 bases apart.

Worth noting for this clonotype: Its antigen target is currently unknown. Base qualities are missing; no much larger clone stands one base away.

The receptor library was made with multiplex PCR. The instrument was an Illumina HiSeq 4000. To build TCR beta libraries, CDR3 regions were amplified by Arm-PCR using iRepertoire HTBI primers. Before sequencing, the PCR products went through gel purification. On the authors' methods: Gene usage analysis of CDR3 amino acid clonotypes relied on the roughly 60 TRBV and 12 to 15 TRBJ segments identified across samples. Filtered high-quality paired reads were merged into contigs using COPE and FqMerger. BLAST was used to align contigs to IMGT TRBV, TRBD and TRBJ reference genes, and CDR3 was defined according to IMGT. Any clonotype with a frequency above 0.1% was counted as a highly expanded clone. Shannon entropy served as the measure of repertoire diversity, while the Gini coefficient captured V-J evenness. Public clonotypes were defined as clonotypes shared by more than one individual. The raw public reads went through TCRdb reprocessing: fastp at Q25, MiXCR clone calling, in-frame beta chains kept. Duplicate CDR3 protein sequences are folded into a single record with the most common DNA and genes. The V and J calls follow TCRdb's processing rather than the paper's. The sample table contains some 500,000 distinct CDR3 sequences; only one count was recorded for roughly 16% of them. Approximately 25% of the sample comes from the top ten.

Overall study outcomes, separate from this receptor: The authors noted that the small sample size was a limitation that may lower accuracy. TRBV28, TRBJ1-2 and TRBJ2-5 were preferentially used in persistent disease, while TRBV20-1 and TRBJ2-1 were favored in newly diagnosed disease. Compared with newly diagnosed patients, persistent Graves' disease patients had lower TCR Shannon entropy and fewer highly expanded clones, which suggests clonal expansion. Persistent patients shared more public clonotypes among themselves (approximately 2,500) than newly diagnosed patients did (more than 950). Only the TCR beta chain was sequenced and analyzed. Because the primary lesion, thyroid tissue, could not be accessed, the study looked at peripheral blood alone.

The sample was also linked to a second study, of T cells in Graves' hyperthyroidism and ophthalmopathy. The second study reports: Graves' hyperthyroidism was defined as stable when no progression to ophthalmopathy occurred over 18 months of follow-up. The hyperthyroidism patients were between 18 and 65 years old and newly diagnosed, with a disease duration of less than 2 months. Patients with uncontrolled infections, other autoimmune diseases, pregnancy or lactation were excluded. Diagnoses relied on clinical symptoms, serum thyroxine and TRAb, thyroid ultrasound and orbital computed tomography. For the first round of RT-PCR on the TCR CDR3, the HTBI primer set was used together with the Qiagen OneStep RT-PCR kit. Most expanded thyroid clonotypes (frequency above 0.001) were also found in blood, which suggests that blood repertoires may mirror thyroid immune responses. A model built on a 13 V-J signature distinguished ophthalmopathy from stable hyperthyroidism, reaching 85% to 90% sensitivity and 81.08% specificity in cross-validation and 80%/75% in testing. In validation, the model predicted progression to ophthalmopathy with about 71% sensitivity and around 72% specificity, a median of 6.5 months before onset. To identify distinguishing TCR V-J signatures, a discovery cohort of around 100 patients was used, comprising 43 with Graves' ophthalmopathy and roughly 60 with stable Graves' hyperthyroidism. Prospective prediction of ophthalmopathy was tested in an independent validation cohort consisting of 18 hyperthyroidism patients and about 17 patients who later progressed to ophthalmopathy. The approximately 95 discovery patients were divided at random into training and test sets in a 7:3 ratio. In several Graves' hyperthyroidism patients, the study also compared T-cell repertoires from thyroid tissue with T-cell repertoires from blood. After blood sampling, hyperthyroidism patients were treated with methimazole at a starting dose of 30 mg daily, and ophthalmopathy patients were treated with high-dose intravenous methylprednisolone. A second multiplex PCR round built the libraries, followed by size selection and purification. Libraries were sequenced paired-end with 100 bp reads on an Illumina HiSeq2000. SOAPnuke was used to process the raw data, with reads discarded if the reads contained adapters or uncalled bases, had a mean Phred below 15, or lacked an exact constant-primer or identifier match. COPE v1.2.5 was used to merge high-quality paired reads, and clonotypes were defined as unique nucleotide sequences. Clonotypes were aligned to IMGT TRBV, TRBD and TRBJ reference segments using MiTCR v1.1. The analysis included only V-J combinations with a frequency above 0.0001, which together covered approximately 99% of the repertoires. A TCS score was defined as the ratio between F50 (clonal expansion) and ExV (chaos), using BLOSUM62-based TCRdist between CDR3 peptides within each V-J. Welch's t-statistics and random forest reduced fewer than 550 V-J features to roughly 13, which were used in a naive Bayes classifier (R e1071). Sample size was not statistically predetermined, and blinding of investigators to group allocation was not performed. The paper reports TCR Vbeta CDR3 sequencing of some 140 peripheral blood samples: approximately 41 ophthalmopathy, under 80 hyperthyroidism and 17 progressor patients.

Sequenced here: peripheral blood mononuclear cells (PBMCs), sampled at new diagnosis, from a patient treated with antithyroid drugs. The sequence joins TRBV19 to TRBJ1-1, with the D segment identity uncertain. This receptor was identified in a woman aged 40 to 65 with Graves disease. Donor details come from another sample of the same person, matched by shared clones. The DNA sequence reads TGTGCCAGTACCCCCCCAGGATTATACACTGAAGCTTTCTTT. Translated, it reads CASTPPGLYTEAFF.